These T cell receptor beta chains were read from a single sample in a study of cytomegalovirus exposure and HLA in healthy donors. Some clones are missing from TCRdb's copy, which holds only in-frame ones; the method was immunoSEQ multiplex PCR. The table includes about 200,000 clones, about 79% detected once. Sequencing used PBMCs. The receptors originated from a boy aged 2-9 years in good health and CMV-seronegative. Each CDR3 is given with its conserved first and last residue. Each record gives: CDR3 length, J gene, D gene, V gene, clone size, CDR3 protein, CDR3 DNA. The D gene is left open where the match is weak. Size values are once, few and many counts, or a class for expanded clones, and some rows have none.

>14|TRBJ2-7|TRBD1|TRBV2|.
CASMRDRSSYEQYF
TGTGCCAGCATGAGGGACAGGAGCTCCTACGAGCAGTACTTC
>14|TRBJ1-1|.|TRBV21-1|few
CASSFRGPNTEAFF
TGTGCCAGCAGCTTCCGAGGGCCCAACACTGAAGCTTTCTTT
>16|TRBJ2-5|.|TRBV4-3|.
CASSQGGGARGETQYF
TGCGCCAGCAGCCAAGGAGGCGGGGCCAGGGGGGAGACCCAGTACTTC
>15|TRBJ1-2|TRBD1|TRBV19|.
CASSIGTANNYGYTF
TGTGCCAGTAGTATTGGGACAGCCAATAACTATGGCTACACCTTC
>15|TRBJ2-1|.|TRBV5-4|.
CASSLVAAVYNEQFF
TGTGCCAGCAGCTTGGTAGCGGCAGTTTACAATGAGCAGTTCTTC
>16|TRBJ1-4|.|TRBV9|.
CASSVGGGRGNEKLFF
TGTGCCAGCAGCGTAGGGGGGGGGCGAGGTAATGAAAAACTGTTTTTT
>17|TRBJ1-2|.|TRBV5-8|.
CASSLVGSVSGDYGYTF
TGTGCCAGCAGCTTGGTAGGCAGCGTAAGCGGGGACTATGGCTACACCTTC
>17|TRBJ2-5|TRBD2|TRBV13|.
CASSLATSGVPEETQYF
TGTGCCAGCAGCTTGGCGACTAGCGGGGTACCTGAAGAGACCCAGTACTTC
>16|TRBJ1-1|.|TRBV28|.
CASSLSPRTANTEAFF
TGTGCCAGCAGTTTAAGCCCAAGGACAGCGAACACTGAAGCTTTCTTT
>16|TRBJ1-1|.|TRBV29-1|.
CSVSYHKGRRDTEAFF
TGCAGCGTTTCGTATCACAAGGGTCGGAGGGACACTGAAGCTTTCTTT
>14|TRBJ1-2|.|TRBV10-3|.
CAITGVGGANGYTF
TGTGCCATCACCGGGGTTGGGGGGGCGAATGGCTACACCTTC
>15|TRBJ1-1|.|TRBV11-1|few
CASSLSPGGSNQAFF
TGTGCCAGCAGCTTATCCCCGGGGGGGTCCAACCAAGCTTTCTTT
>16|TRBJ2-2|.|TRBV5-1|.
CASSFGQGGNTGELFF
TGCGCCAGCAGCTTTGGCCAGGGAGGTAACACCGGGGAGCTGTTTTTT
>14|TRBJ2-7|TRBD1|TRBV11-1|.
CASSLSGGPYEQYF
TGTGCCAGCAGCTTGTCAGGGGGCCCCTACGAGCAGTACTTC
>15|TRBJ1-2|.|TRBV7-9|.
CASSLGRRANYGYTF
TGTGCCAGCAGCTTAGGCCGCCGGGCTAACTATGGCTACACCTTC
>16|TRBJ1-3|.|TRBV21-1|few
CASTHRRRQGGNTIYF
TGTGCCAGCACCCACCGCCGAAGACAGGGAGGAAACACCATATATTTT
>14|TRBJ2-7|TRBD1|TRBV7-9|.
CASSDRTGTYEQYF
TGTGCCAGCAGCGACCGGACAGGGACCTACGAGCAGTACTTC
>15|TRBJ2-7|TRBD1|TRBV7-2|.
CASSSNGQGSYEQYF
TGTGCCAGCAGCTCTAACGGACAGGGCTCCTACGAGCAGTACTTC
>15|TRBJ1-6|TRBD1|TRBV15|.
CATSRGTGPNSPLHF
TGTGCCACCAGCAGAGGGACAGGTCCTAATTCACCCCTCCACTTT
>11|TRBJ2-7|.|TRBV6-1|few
CASRINYEQYF
TGTGCCAGCAGAATTAATTACGAGCAGTACTTC
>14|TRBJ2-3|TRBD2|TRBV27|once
CASRRGLASDTQYF
TGTGCCAGCAGGAGGGGACTAGCTTCAGATACGCAGTATTTT
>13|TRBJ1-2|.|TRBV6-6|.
CASLWARGGGYTF
TGTGCCAGCCTTTGGGCGCGGGGAGGTGGCTACACCTTC
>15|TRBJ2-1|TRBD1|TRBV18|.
CASSPGQGTRYEQFF
TGTGCCAGCTCACCGGGACAGGGGACTAGGTATGAGCAGTTCTTC
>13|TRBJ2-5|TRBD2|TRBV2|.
CASDLAGEETQYF
TGTGCCAGCGACCTAGCGGGGGAAGAGACCCAGTACTTC
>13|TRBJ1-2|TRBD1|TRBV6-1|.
CASSPQGENGYTF
TGTGCCAGCAGTCCCCAGGGGGAAAATGGCTACACCTTC